Following are 15 T cell receptor beta chains from one sample sequenced in a study of preoperative IRX-2 immunotherapy in early breast cancer. TCRdb's table, derived via immunoSEQ multiplex PCR, lists solely in-frame clones and lacks some. Here the sample spans 55,000 to 70,000 clones, 94% being singletons. Documented treatment: preoperative locoregional IRX-2 cytokine immunotherapy. Sampling was conducted from a patient treated with IRX-2 immunotherapy. These receptors all stem from a human donor with breast cancer.

This chain joins TRBV15 and TRBJ2-7; 8 nucleotides agree with TRBD1. Germline CDR1 reads LNHNV; CDR2 reads YYDKDF (reference sequence). CDR3 length: 16 residues. Unmatched junction bases numbered 6, after V lost 1 base and J lost 1 base. The chain's CDR3 is CATSRGAGGASYEQYF. The CDR3 bases are TGTGCCACCAGCAGAGGTGCAGGGGGCGCTTCCTACGAGCAGTACTTC.

This clone has a handful of counts. The chain carries TRBV18 and TRBJ2-7; 8 bases map to TRBD2. Per germline, CDR1 KGHSH and CDR2 LQKENI. Unmatched junction bases numbered 7, after V lost 3 bases and J lost 6 bases. The CDR3 runs to 14 residues. The DNA for the CDR3 is TGTGCCAGCTCACCTAGCGGGGACTGGGGCGAGCAGTACTTC. Amino acids: CASSPSGDWGEQYF.

The CDR3 sequence: CASIGGSVSNQPQHF. CDR3 nucleotides: TGTGCCAGTATTGGGGGCTCCGTCAGCAATCAGCCCCAGCATTTT. The rearrangement links TRBV19 to TRBJ1-5, with D maybe TRBD1 (6 bases). The germline V gene has CDR1 LNHDA and CDR2 SQIVND (reference sequence). Trimming shortened V by 7 bases and J by 1 base, and 14 bases separated the two germline ends. The CDR3 is made up of 15 amino acids.

The rearrangement uses TRBV6-5 and TRBJ2-1; D ambiguous. With 0 bases removed from V and 5 bases from J, the gap between germline ends came to 11 bases. Germline V lookup: CDR1 MNHEY, CDR2 SVGAGI. There are 15 residues in the CDR3. CDR3 amino acids: CASSYSRAANNEQFF. The CDR3, as DNA: TGTGCCAGCAGTTACTCGAGAGCTGCAAACAATGAGCAGTTCTTC.

The chain is built from TRBV15 and TRBJ2-7, with 10 bases aligning to TRBD2. The length of the CDR3 is 15 residues. V was clipped by 0 bases and J by 4 bases; unmatched bases: 3. Per the germline V gene, CDR1 is LNHNV and CDR2 is YYDKDF (reference sequence). The CDR3 loop is CATSRDLAGDYEQYF. The DNA for the CDR3 is TGTGCCACCAGCAGAGACCTAGCGGGGGATTACGAGCAGTACTTC.

This clone was recorded only once. This rearrangement joins TRBV30 to TRBJ2-7, with D possibly matching TRBD1 (6 bases). Trimming removed 5 bases at V and 4 bases at J, with 18 bases between. The CDR3 has 14 residues. Looked up from germline, CDR1 is GTSNPN and CDR2 is SVGIG (reference sequence). The CDR3 protein is CAWAPDSPRYEQYF. The CDR3 DNA reads TGTGCCTGGGCCCCGGACAGCCCGAGGTACGAGCAGTACTTC.

V is TRBV7-2 and J is TRBJ2-5, with TRBD1 matching over 10 bases. Germline assignment: CDR1 SGHTA and CDR2 FQGNSA. The CDR3 totals 17 residues. The V segment lost 6 bases and the J segment 2 bases; nucleotides outside the gene matches: 12. CDR3 DNA: TGTGCCAGCAGTCGGGACAGGGGCCCCCCCCATCAAGAGACCCAGTACTTC. The encoded protein is CASSRDRGPPHQETQYF. The entire variable domain, with the rest obtained from reference TRBV7-2 and TRBJ2-5, is as follows: GAGVSQSPSNKVTEKGKDVELRCDPISGHTALYWYRQSLGQGLEFLIYFQGNSAPDKSGLPSDRFSAERTGGSVSTLTIQRTQQEDSAVYLCASSRDRGPPHQETQYFGPGTRLLVL.

The rearrangement links TRBV5-1 to TRBJ2-5, with D uncertain. The germline CDR1 and CDR2 sequences are SGHRS and YFSETQ. Trimming pared 1 base from V and 4 bases from J, leaving 8 bases between. The CDR3 runs 13 residues. The CDR3 sequence is CASSLSVGETQYF. DNA of the CDR3: TGCGCCAGCAGCTTGTCGGTAGGAGAGACCCAGTACTTC.

The chain uses TRBV27 and TRBJ2-5; D unclear. This CDR3 contains 13 residues. Trimming took off 2 bases at V and 7 bases at J, with 11 bases between the two ends. Germline V gene data show CDR1 as MNHEY and CDR2 as SMNVEV (reference sequence). The CDR3 region is CASSLTRQRTQYF. CDR3 in DNA: TGTGCCAGCAGTTTAACAAGGCAGAGGACCCAGTACTTC.

The chain carries TRBV11-2 and TRBJ2-7; 8 bases agree with TRBD1. Germline trimming cut 5 bases from V and 6 bases from J; bases unmatched to any gene: 3. The germline gives CDR1 SGHAT, CDR2 FQNNGV. The CDR3 extends over 12 amino acids. The CDR3: CASSRTGSEQYF. CDR3 nucleotide sequence: TGTGCCAGCAGCCGGACAGGGTCCGAGCAGTACTTC. The complete variable domain, with remaining parts taken from reference TRBV11-2 and TRBJ2-7, reads EAGVAQSPRYKIIEKRQSVAFWCNPISGHATLYWYQQILGQGPKLLIQFQNNGVVDDSQLPKDRFSAERLKGVDSTLKIQPAKLEDSAVYLCASSRTGSEQYFGPGTRLTVT.

This sequence joins TRBV7-9 and TRBJ2-2, with 9 bases matching TRBD1. The CDR3 has 16 amino acids. V lost 5 bases to trimming and J lost 1 base; unmatched junction nucleotides: 5. Germline assignment: CDR1 SEHNR and CDR2 FQNEAQ (reference sequence). This CDR3 reads CASSPPGQGNTGELFF. CDR3 nucleotides: TGTGCCAGCAGCCCACCGGGACAGGGGAACACCGGGGAGCTGTTTTTT.

This chain connects TRBV4-3 to TRBJ2-7, with 8 nucleotides matching TRBD2. This CDR3 has 15 residues. The germline gives CDR1 LGHNA, CDR2 YSLEER. V trimming: 0 bases; J trimming: 4 bases; junction bases outside the gene matches: 5. In nucleotides, the CDR3 is TGCGCCAGCAGCCAAGAGGAGAGCGGGAGTTACGAGCAGTACTTC. It is translated as CASSQEESGSYEQYF.

The chain links TRBV7-3 to TRBJ2-6, with D unclear. The CDR3 contains 19 residues. V was cut by 3 bases and J by 2 bases, with 20 bases left in between. Germline values: CDR1 SGHTA, CDR2 FQGTGA. The CDR3 is CASSFGAGRLSAGANVLTF. CDR3 coding DNA: TGTGCCAGCAGCTTCGGAGCCGGACGGCTCTCAGCTGGGGCCAACGTCCTGACTTTC.

The CDR3 coding sequence is TGTGCCAGCAGTGGACAGGGGGCTGCATACGAGCAGTACTTC. Translated: CASSGQGAAYEQYF. V usage is TRBV6-5 and J usage is TRBJ2-7; TRBD1 matches at 11 bases. The CDR3 sequence is 14 residues long. Germline loops: CDR1 MNHEY, CDR2 SVGAGI. With V trimmed by 5 bases and J by 4 bases, 4 bases remained unmatched.

The genes are TRBV6-4 and TRBJ2-2; tentative D call: TRBD1 (7 bases). The ends were cut back, 4 bases at V and 4 bases at J, with 10 bases in the middle. CDR1 and CDR2 (germline): MRHNA, SNTAGT. The CDR3 has 14 residues. CDR3 DNA: TGTGCCAGCAGTGGACAGGGAGGCACCGGGGAGCTGTTTTTT. Translation gives CASSGQGGTGELFF.